This TCR beta chain was identified in a study of CD8+ T cells in alopecia areata. Extracted RNA was reverse transcribed, and the resulting cDNA served as sequencing template. Here immunoSEQ multiplex PCR was the method, and the copy in TCRdb shows in-frame clones only, minus some. The sample includes about 190,000 clones, approximately 56% seen only once; the top ten take roughly 0.67%. Study outcomes and limitations: Normal skin contains resident alphabeta T cells, and these are also sequenced in scalp samples.

Germline CDR1 SNHLY, CDR2 FYNNEI. Trimming cost V 8 bases and J 9 bases, with 17 bases left between them. CDR3 length: 13 amino acids. Treatment here: oral pan-JAK inhibitor, 5-10 mg twice daily. Worth noting for this clone: Its target is not known.

The J gene is TRBJ1-5, the V gene TRBV2; D is undetermined. The sequence derives from a human donor with alopecia areata. The specimen comprised CD4+ T cells sorted from blood, sampled at week 4, from a patient treated with tofacitinib. This CDR3 reads CASSGWEARPQHF. CDR3 bases: TGTGCCAGCTCGGGGTGGGAAGCTAGGCCCCAGCATTTT. The variable domain in full, completed from reference TRBV2 and TRBJ1-5, reads EPEVTQTPSHQVTQMGQEVILRCVPISNHLYFYWYRQILGQKVEFLVSFYNNEISEKSEIFDDQFSVERPDGSNFTLKIRSTKLEDSAMYFCASSGWEARPQHFGDGTRLSIL.